Given below is one T cell receptor (beta chain) in context. TCRdb keeps only in-frame clones here, not all; method: immunoSEQ multiplex PCR. The sample has about 170,000 clones, more than 85% seen once. The sample is drawn from a study of blood T cell repertoires in COVID-19. For the study at large: Specimens from acute and convalescent COVID-19 originated in the United States, Italy and Spain.

There are 13 residues in the CDR3. The V gene's germline CDR1 is SGHRS and CDR2 YFSETQ. Unmatched junction bases numbered 1, after V lost 4 bases and J lost 5 bases. Participants were aged about 18 to 90 years, lived in around 22 US areas, and enrolled virtually. Clinical history reported by participants formed the basis on which cohorts were assigned. Cohort 3 recovery required two negative PCRs, clearance, or symptom resolution. Sequenced sample: PBMCs or T cells enriched from blood (not recorded which). The gene calls are TRBV5-1 and TRBJ1-4, with 8 bases matching TRBD1. This TCR was sampled from a woman in her 50s who had recovered from COVID-19. The CDR3 sequence is CASSRDRNEKLFF. CDR3 DNA: TGCGCCAGCAGCAGGGACAGGAATGAAAAACTGTTTTTT.